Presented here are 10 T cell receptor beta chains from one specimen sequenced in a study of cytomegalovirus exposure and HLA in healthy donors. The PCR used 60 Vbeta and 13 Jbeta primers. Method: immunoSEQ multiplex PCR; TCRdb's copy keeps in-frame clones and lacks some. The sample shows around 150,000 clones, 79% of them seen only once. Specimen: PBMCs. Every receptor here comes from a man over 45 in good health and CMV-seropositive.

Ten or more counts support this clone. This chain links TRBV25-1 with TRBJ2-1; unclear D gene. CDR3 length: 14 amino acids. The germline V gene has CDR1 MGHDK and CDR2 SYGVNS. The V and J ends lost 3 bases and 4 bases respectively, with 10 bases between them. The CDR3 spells CASSDQFEYNEQFF. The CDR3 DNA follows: TGTGCCAGCAGTGATCAGTTCGAATACAATGAGCAGTTCTTC.

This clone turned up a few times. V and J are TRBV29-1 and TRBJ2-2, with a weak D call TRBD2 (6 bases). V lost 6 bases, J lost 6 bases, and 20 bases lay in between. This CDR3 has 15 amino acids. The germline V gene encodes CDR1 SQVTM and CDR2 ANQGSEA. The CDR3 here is CSVIGAGRLSGELFF. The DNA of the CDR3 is TGCAGCGTAATAGGTGCGGGGAGATTGTCCGGGGAGCTGTTTTTT.

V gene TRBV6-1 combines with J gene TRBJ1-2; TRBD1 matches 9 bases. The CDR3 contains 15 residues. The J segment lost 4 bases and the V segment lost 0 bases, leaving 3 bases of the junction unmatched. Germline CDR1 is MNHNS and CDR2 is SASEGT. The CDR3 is CASSEAPGQGYGYTF. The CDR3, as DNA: TGTGCCAGCAGTGAAGCGCCGGGACAGGGCTATGGCTACACCTTC.

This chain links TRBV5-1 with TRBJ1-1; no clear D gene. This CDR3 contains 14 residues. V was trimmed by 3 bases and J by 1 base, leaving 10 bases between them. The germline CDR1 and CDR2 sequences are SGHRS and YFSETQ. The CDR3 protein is CASSSELGNTEAFF. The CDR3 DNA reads TGCGCCAGCAGCTCTGAACTAGGGAACACTGAAGCTTTCTTT.

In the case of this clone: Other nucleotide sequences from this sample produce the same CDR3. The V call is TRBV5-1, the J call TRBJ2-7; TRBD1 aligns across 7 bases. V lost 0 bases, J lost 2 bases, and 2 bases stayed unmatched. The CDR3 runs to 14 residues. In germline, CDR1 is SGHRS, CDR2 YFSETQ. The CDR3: CASSLGQGPYEQYF. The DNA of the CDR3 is TGCGCCAGCAGCTTGGGACAGGGCCCCTACGAGCAGTACTTC.

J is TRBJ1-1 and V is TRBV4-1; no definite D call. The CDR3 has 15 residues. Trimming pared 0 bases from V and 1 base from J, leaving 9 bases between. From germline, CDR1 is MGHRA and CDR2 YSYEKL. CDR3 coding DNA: TGCGCCAGCAGCCAAGATTGGCCGTCGAACACTGAAGCTTTCTTT. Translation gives CASSQDWPSNTEAFF.

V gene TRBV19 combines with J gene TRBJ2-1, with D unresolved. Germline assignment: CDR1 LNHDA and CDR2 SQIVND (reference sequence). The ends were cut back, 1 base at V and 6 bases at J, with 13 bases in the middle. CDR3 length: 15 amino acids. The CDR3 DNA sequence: TGTGCCAGTAGTATAGGACAATCCCCGGCCAATGAGCAGTTCTTC. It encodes CASSIGQSPANEQFF.

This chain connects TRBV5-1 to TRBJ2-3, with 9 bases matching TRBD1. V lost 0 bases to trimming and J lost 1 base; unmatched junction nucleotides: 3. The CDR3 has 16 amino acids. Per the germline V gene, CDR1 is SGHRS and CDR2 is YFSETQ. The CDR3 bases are TGCGCCAGCAGCTTGGGCAGGACAGGGGGCACAGATACGCAGTATTTT. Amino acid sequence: CASSLGRTGGTDTQYF.

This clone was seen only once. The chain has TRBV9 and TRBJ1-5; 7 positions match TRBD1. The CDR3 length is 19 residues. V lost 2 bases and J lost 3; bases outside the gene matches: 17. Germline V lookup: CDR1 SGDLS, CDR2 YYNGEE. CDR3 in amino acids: CASSVLVIGRGKVNQPQHF. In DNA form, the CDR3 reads TGTGCCAGCAGCGTTCTCGTAATTGGCAGGGGGAAAGTCAATCAGCCCCAGCATTTT. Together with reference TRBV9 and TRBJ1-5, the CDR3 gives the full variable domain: DSGVTQTPKHLITATGQRVTLRCSPRSGDLSVYWYQQSLDQGLQFLIQYYNGEERAKGNILERFSAQQFPDLHSELNLSSLELGDSALYFCASSVLVIGRGKVNQPQHFGDGTRLSIL.

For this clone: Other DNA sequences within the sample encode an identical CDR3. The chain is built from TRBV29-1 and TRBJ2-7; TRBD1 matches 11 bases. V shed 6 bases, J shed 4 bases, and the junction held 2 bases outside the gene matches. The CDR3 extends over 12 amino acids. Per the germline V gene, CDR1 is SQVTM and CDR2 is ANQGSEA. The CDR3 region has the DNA TGCAGCGTGGGACAGGGGGGATACGAGCAGTACTTC. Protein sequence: CSVGQGGYEQYF.